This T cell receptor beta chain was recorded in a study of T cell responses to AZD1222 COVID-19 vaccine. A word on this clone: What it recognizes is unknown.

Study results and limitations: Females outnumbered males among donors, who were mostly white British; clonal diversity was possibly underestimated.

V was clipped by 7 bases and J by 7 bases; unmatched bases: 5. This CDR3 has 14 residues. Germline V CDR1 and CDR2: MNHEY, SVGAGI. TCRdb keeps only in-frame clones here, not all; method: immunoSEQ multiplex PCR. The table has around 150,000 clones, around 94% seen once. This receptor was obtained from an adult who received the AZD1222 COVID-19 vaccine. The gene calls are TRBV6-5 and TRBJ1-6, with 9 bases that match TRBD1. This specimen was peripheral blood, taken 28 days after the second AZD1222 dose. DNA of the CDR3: TGTGCCAGCACCAGACAGGGGGGAAATTCACCCCTCCACTTT. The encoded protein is CASTRQGGNSPLHF.